The 30 T cell receptor beta chains below all came from one sample that was sequenced in a study of a mutant IDH1 vaccine in newly diagnosed glioma. Profiled with immunoSEQ multiplex PCR; TCRdb holds only in-frame clones, not every one. This table holds 92,000 or so clones, approximately 80% found once. Sample time point: baseline, week 1 (first vaccination visit). Indicated treatment: pre-vaccination baseline after standard-of-care therapy. Sample: PBMCs, taken from a glioma patient treated with radiotherapy, temozolomide or both. These receptors originate from a man aged 35-49 years with glioma. Some clones in this sample may be carry-over from other donors' samples.

The genes are TRBV2 and TRBJ2-5; D assignment may be TRBD1 or TRBD2 (6 bases each). This CDR3 spans 12 amino acids. In germline, CDR1 is SNHLY, CDR2 FYNNEI. Trimming took off 6 bases at V and 5 bases at J, with 10 bases between the two ends. The CDR3 sequence: CASRQGGETQYF. The CDR3 DNA sequence: TGTGCCAGCAGGCAAGGGGGGGAGACCCAGTACTTC. Full variable domain (rest looked up from reference TRBV2 and TRBJ2-5): EPEVTQTPSHQVTQMGQEVILRCVPISNHLYFYWYRQILGQKVEFLVSFYNNEISEKSEIFDDQFSVERPDGSNFTLKIRSTKLEDSAMYFCASRQGGETQYFGPGTRLLVL.

V is TRBV29-1 and J is TRBJ1-2; D is uncertain. This CDR3 spans 12 amino acids. Trimming left V 6 bases short and J 3 bases short, with 11 bases between. The germline CDR1 and CDR2 sequences are SQVTM and ANQGSEA. Written as DNA, the CDR3 is TGCAGCGTCGAGCCGATGGACTATGGCTACACCTTC. The encoded protein is CSVEPMDYGYTF.

This chain joins TRBV6-5 and TRBJ2-1, with TRBD2 matching over 9 bases. With 4 bases clipped from V and 0 bases from J, the junction kept 4 bases outside the gene matches. The CDR3 loop spans 16 amino acids. The germline CDR1 and CDR2 sequences are MNHEY and SVGAGI. The CDR3 sequence is CASSWAGGSSYNEQFF. The CDR3 coding sequence is TGTGCCAGCAGTTGGGCGGGGGGGTCCTCCTACAATGAGCAGTTCTTC.

In the case of this clone: At one boundary the junction diverges from the germline segment, which might be a read error. The genes are TRBV2 and TRBJ1-6; D unclear. The germline V gene has CDR1 SNHLY and CDR2 FYNNEI. CDR3 length: 11 amino acids. This CDR3 is CASTVSGPPTF. DNA for the CDR3: TGTGCCAGCACAGTTTCCGGGCCACCTACATTT. Full variable domain (rest looked up from reference TRBV2 and TRBJ1-6): EPEVTQTPSHQVTQMGQEVILRCVPISNHLYFYWYRQILGQKVEFLVSFYNNEISEKSEIFDDQFSVERPDGSNFTLKIRSTKLEDSAMYFCASTVSGPPTFGNGTRLTVT.

This chain uses TRBV30 with TRBJ1-5, with D possibly being TRBD1 (5 bases). There are 14 residues in the CDR3. The V and J ends lost 0 bases and 3 bases respectively, with 9 bases between them. Germline CDR1 reads GTSNPN; CDR2 reads SVGIG (reference sequence). CDR3 sequence (DNA): TGTGCCTGGAGTGTTGGGGCGACCAATCAGCCCCAGCATTTT. Amino acids: CAWSVGATNQPQHF.

The gene calls are TRBV23-1 and TRBJ1-3; 9 positions match TRBD1. TRBV23-1 is filed as an ORF, its function uncertain. The V gene end was trimmed by 8 bases and the J gene end by 3 bases; junction bases not matched to a gene: 14. CDR3 length: 17 amino acids. The CDR3 DNA sequence: TGCGCCAGCGACCACTCCAACAGGGGGCAAAGTGGAAACACCATATATTTT. It specifies CASDHSNRGQSGNTIYF.

This clone was detected once. The rearrangement joins TRBV2 to TRBJ1-5; D perhaps matches TRBD1 (5 bases). The CDR3 is 13 residues long. Trimming removed 10 bases at V and 6 bases at J, with 16 bases between. CDR1 is SNHLY, CDR2 FYNNEI, per germline. The CDR3 reads CAIQWGVAQPQHF. In nucleotides, the CDR3 is TGTGCCATCCAGTGGGGGGTTGCTCAGCCCCAGCATTTT.

In this sample, this clone turned up once. This chain uses TRBV6-6 with TRBJ2-2; tentative D call: TRBD1 (6 bases). In germline, CDR1 is MNHNY, CDR2 SVGAGI (reference sequence). V dropped 5 bases and J dropped 8 bases, with 15 bases sitting between them. The CDR3 totals 14 residues. The CDR3 spells CASSPIGTTGELFF. The CDR3 DNA reads as TGTGCCAGCAGTCCCATAGGGACAACAGGGGAGCTGTTTTTT.

The genes are TRBV19 and TRBJ1-5; D may be TRBD1 (6 bases). The CDR3 contains 14 residues. Trimming cost V 6 bases and J 3 bases, with 12 bases left between them. Germline CDR1 LNHDA, CDR2 SQIVND (reference sequence). The chain's CDR3 is CASRLGGPNQPQHF. For the CDR3, the DNA is TGTGCCAGTAGGCTGGGGGGCCCCAATCAGCCCCAGCATTTT. Together with reference TRBV19 and TRBJ1-5, the CDR3 gives the full variable domain: DGGITQSPKYLFRKEGQNVTLSCEQNLNHDAMYWYRQDPGQGLRLIYYSQIVNDFQKGDIAEGYSVSREKKESFPLTVTSAQKNPTAFYLCASRLGGPNQPQHFGDGTRLSIL.

Note on this clone: Other DNA variants within this sample encode the same CDR3. The chain joins TRBV9 to TRBJ2-7; no reliable D call. V lost 4 bases and J 0 bases, leaving 14 bases between the germline ends. The CDR3 is 15 residues long. Germline-derived CDR1 and CDR2 are SGDLS and YYNGEE. The CDR3 protein is CASSPGHSSSYEQYF. CDR3 in DNA: TGTGCCAGCAGCCCAGGTCACAGTAGCTCCTACGAGCAGTACTTC.

This clone appeared a single time. The chain recombines TRBV6-1 with TRBJ1-6, with no clear D. Germline assignment: CDR1 MNHNS and CDR2 SASEGT. Trimming shortened V by 0 bases and J by 9 bases, and 12 bases separated the two germline ends. The CDR3 totals 15 residues. The CDR3: CASSEAVVWVSPLHF. The CDR3 DNA reads as TGTGCCAGCAGTGAAGCGGTGGTGTGGGTTTCACCCCTCCACTTT.

This clone came up a few times. The rearrangement links TRBV5-1 to TRBJ1-5; TRBD1 matches 10 bases. This CDR3 comprises 15 residues. J was trimmed by 5 bases and V by 6 bases; bases with no gene match: 8. Germline values: CDR1 SGHRS, CDR2 YFSETQ. The CDR3 here is CASKIGTGVDQPQHF. The CDR3 DNA reads as TGCGCCAGCAAAATTGGGACAGGGGTCGATCAGCCCCAGCATTTT.

The V call is TRBV6-4, the J call TRBJ2-1, with no clear D. Germline V gives CDR1 MRHNA, CDR2 SNTAGT. Trimming cost V 0 bases and J 7 bases, with 7 bases left between them. There are 13 residues in the CDR3. DNA of the CDR3: TGTGCCAGCAGTGACTCGGGGATAAATGAGCAGTTCTTC. Amino acids: CASSDSGINEQFF.

The CDR3 loop is CASSGMGLAAGETQYF. DNA of the CDR3: TGTGCCAGCAGTGGGATGGGACTAGCGGCAGGAGAGACCCAGTACTTC. The rearrangement links TRBV6-1 to TRBJ2-5, with 11 bases that match TRBD2. The CDR3 sequence is 16 residues long. V was clipped by 4 bases and J by 4 bases; unmatched bases: 8. The germline gives CDR1 MNHNS, CDR2 SASEGT.

This sequence joins TRBV10-1 and TRBJ1-6, with D hard to call. The V end was cut by 10 bases, the J end by 9 bases, with 13 bases between. Germline V gives CDR1 WNHNN, CDR2 SYGVQD (reference sequence). The CDR3 has 12 residues. The CDR3 here is CATGDGSSPLHF. The CDR3 DNA is TGCGCCACCGGTGACGGGAGTTCACCCCTCCACTTT.

The J gene is TRBJ1-1, the V gene TRBV29-1; 10 bases are a match to TRBD1. The V gene's germline CDR1 is SQVTM and CDR2 ANQGSEA. The CDR3 runs 14 residues. J lost 0 bases, V lost 7 bases, and 5 bases had no gene match. CDR3 region: CSGQGALMNTEAFF. The CDR3, as DNA: TGCAGCGGACAGGGGGCCCTCATGAACACTGAAGCTTTCTTT.

The V call is TRBV6-5, the J call TRBJ2-2; unclear D gene. The V end was cut by 6 bases, the J end by 4 bases, with 9 bases between. Germline V gives CDR1 MNHEY, CDR2 SVGAGI. CDR3 length: 13 residues. CDR3 protein: CASSPPGTGELFF. CDR3 bases: TGTGCCAGCAGCCCCCCCGGCACCGGGGAGCTGTTTTTT.

CDR3 amino acids: CASSLLGGLISGNTIYF. For the CDR3, the DNA is TGCGCCAGCAGCTTGCTAGGGGGTCTGATCTCTGGAAACACCATATATTTT. The chain recombines TRBV5-1 with TRBJ1-3, with a weak D call TRBD1 (6 bases). CDR1 is SGHRS, CDR2 YFSETQ, per germline. With 1 base removed from V and 0 bases from J, the gap between germline ends came to 14 bases. CDR3 size: 17 residues.

V gene TRBV10-2 combines with J gene TRBJ2-7, with D tentatively TRBD1 or TRBD2 (5 bases each). The CDR3 contains 14 residues. From germline, CDR1 is WSHSY and CDR2 SAAADI. The ends were cut back, 6 bases at V and 0 bases at J, with 12 bases in the middle. This CDR3 is CASRPGTFSYEQYF. CDR3 DNA sequence: TGCGCCAGCAGACCTGGGACGTTCTCCTACGAGCAGTACTTC.

The chain uses TRBV7-8 and TRBJ1-2; 7 nucleotides align to TRBD1. The CDR3 is 13 residues long. CDR1 is SGHVS, CDR2 FQNEAQ, per germline. The ends lost 2 bases at V and 8 bases at J; junction bases unmatched: 5. CDR3: CASSLYSGGGYTF. CDR3 in DNA: TGTGCCAGCAGCTTATATTCAGGGGGAGGCTACACCTTC.

The chain employs TRBV5-6 and TRBJ2-5; 9 bases fit TRBD1. The CDR3 runs 15 residues. V shed 4 bases and J 2 bases; nucleotides not matched to a gene: 6. Germline CDR1 SGHDT, CDR2 YYEEEE. The CDR3 reads CASSRDRGIQETQYF. The CDR3 region has the DNA TGTGCCAGCAGCCGCGACAGGGGGATACAAGAGACCCAGTACTTC.

This chain uses TRBV5-1 with TRBJ1-5, with D unclear. Germline V gene sequence: CDR1 SGHRS, CDR2 YFSETQ. This CDR3 comprises 14 residues. V shed 3 bases and J shed 7 bases, with 14 bases lying between them. This CDR3 is CASSYPAEGQPQHF. The CDR3 DNA follows: TGCGCCAGCAGCTACCCGGCTGAGGGACAGCCCCAGCATTTT.

CDR3 sequence: CASSQWIGGSEAFF. The CDR3 DNA sequence: TGTGCCAGCAGCCAATGGATCGGAGGGTCTGAAGCTTTCTTT. This chain links TRBV14 with TRBJ1-1, with D uncertain. Germline CDR1 and CDR2: SGHDN and FVKESK. The CDR3 runs to 14 residues. Trimming removed 2 bases from V and 6 bases from J, with 13 bases in between.

This chain uses TRBV7-9 with TRBJ1-3; the D is unclear. Deletions cut 7 bases from V and 0 bases from J, with 7 bases between. CDR1 SEHNR and CDR2 FQNEAQ come from the germline V gene (reference sequence). The CDR3 is made up of 13 amino acids. This CDR3 reads CASKDDSGNTIYF. For the CDR3, the DNA is TGTGCCAGCAAGGACGACTCTGGAAACACCATATATTTT.

The gene calls are TRBV7-6 and TRBJ2-7, with a tentative D call TRBD2 (5 bases). The CDR3 totals 13 residues. The V and J ends lost 5 bases and 7 bases respectively, with 15 bases between them. The germline gives CDR1 SGHVS, CDR2 FNYEAQ. DNA of the CDR3: TGTGCCAGCAGCGAAGGGATAGCGTGGGAGCAGTACTTC. Translation gives CASSEGIAWEQYF.

The V call is TRBV14, the J call TRBJ1-6; D might be TRBD1 (5 bases). CDR1 and CDR2 (germline): SGHDN, FVKESK. This CDR3 contains 13 residues. The V end lost 0 bases, the J end lost 18 bases, and 15 bases lay between the germline ends. Here the CDR3 reads CASSQDRGLAYHF. The CDR3, as DNA: TGTGCCAGCAGCCAAGATCGGGGCCTCGCGTACCACTTT.

V gene TRBV5-1 combines with J gene TRBJ1-1, with D possibly being TRBD1 (5 bases). Trimming removed 6 bases at V and 7 bases at J, with 16 bases between. Germline values: CDR1 SGHRS, CDR2 YFSETQ. The CDR3 covers 13 residues. The chain's CDR3 is CASKPDISGEAFF. The DNA for the CDR3 is TGCGCCAGCAAGCCGGACATCTCCGGTGAAGCTTTCTTT.

The chain couples TRBV6-5 to TRBJ1-4; the match to TRBD1 covers 7 bases. Germline CDR1 is MNHEY and CDR2 is SVGAGI. The CDR3 is made up of 13 amino acids. V shed 4 bases and J 8 bases; nucleotides not matched to a gene: 4. The CDR3 bases are TGTGCCAGCAGTTGGGACAGTCGGGAAAAACTGTTTTTT. Translation gives CASSWDSREKLFF.

V gene TRBV5-1 combines with J gene TRBJ2-5; 7 positions agree with TRBD2. The V segment lost 2 bases and the J segment 3 bases; nucleotides outside the gene matches: 7. Germline CDR1 and CDR2: SGHRS and YFSETQ. The CDR3 length is 15 residues. This chain's CDR3 is CASSLLGLGKETQYF. The CDR3 nucleotides read TGCGCCAGCAGCTTACTCGGACTAGGGAAAGAGACCCAGTACTTC.

The CDR3 nucleotides are TGTGCCAGCAGCCACCCGGGCCCCGGAGAGGATACGCAGTATTTT. This translates into CASSHPGPGEDTQYF. This chain connects TRBV7-8 to TRBJ2-3; the D is unclear. The CDR3 spans 15 residues. Germline assignment: CDR1 SGHVS and CDR2 FQNEAQ. V was shortened by 5 bases and J by 6 bases, with 18 bases between the two germline ends.